This TCR beta chain was identified in a study of cytomegalovirus exposure and HLA in healthy donors. On the study more broadly: Unique TCR beta sequences numbering approximately 120 million came from about 179 million T cells in an earlier analysis. Points from the study as a whole: The study put about 180 TCR beta chains on its list as cytomegalovirus-associated. According to an earlier analysis, most TCR beta V segments yielded productive rearrangements about 90% or about 30% of the time.

Donors were nominally healthy when sampled, though unrecorded immune exposures were likely. In regard to this clone: The antigen is not known.

This CDR3 is built from 16 residues. With 5 bases clipped from V and 0 bases from J, the junction kept 8 bases outside the gene matches. Germline V gene lookup returns CDR1 SGHTA and CDR2 FQGNSA. PCR used 60 Vbeta primers and 13 Jbeta primers. Sequencing used immunoSEQ multiplex PCR; TCRdb keeps in-frame clones, though not all of them. This table holds about 180,000 clones, roughly 88% found once. The sequence was obtained from a boy younger than 10 in good health and CMV-seronegative. This rearrangement joins TRBV7-2 to TRBJ2-3; TRBD2 aligns across 7 bases. Sequenced: PBMCs. CDR3 loop: CASSPRGGISTDTQYF. The CDR3 DNA reads as TGTGCCAGCAGCCCCCGGGGAGGGATTAGCACAGATACGCAGTATTTT.